Listed here are 29 T cell receptor beta chains from one sample, sequenced in a study of shared clonotypes between healthy human individuals. TCRdb keeps only in-frame clones here, not all; method: immunoSEQ multiplex PCR. Among over a million clones listed, more than 95% were seen once. The sample was naive CD4+ T cells sorted from blood. Noted subset: CD45RA+ positively selected. The receptor source for this set is a man aged 25 to 40 in good health.

The CDR3 DNA reads TGTGCCAGCAGCTTGCGTCCTTTCTATGGCTACACCTTC. Protein product: CASSLRPFYGYTF. The chain is built from TRBV5-6 and TRBJ1-2, with D uncertain. V was cut by 1 base and J by 4 bases, with 8 bases left in between. CDR3 length: 13 amino acids. Germline V gives CDR1 SGHDT, CDR2 YYEEEE.

This clone has just one count. This chain uses TRBV5-8 with TRBJ2-7, with D maybe TRBD2 (6 bases). V was shortened by 0 bases and J by 3 bases, with 13 bases between the two germline ends. The germline V gene has CDR1 SGHTS and CDR2 YDEGEE. The CDR3 runs 15 residues. CDR3 bases: TGTGCCAGCAGCTTGGGAGGGAGGAGAGGCTACGAGCAGTACTTC. Its translation: CASSLGGRRGYEQYF.

The chain links TRBV28 to TRBJ1-2; D is perhaps TRBD1 (5 bases). The CDR3 sequence is 13 residues long. Germline-derived CDR1 and CDR2 are MDHEN and SYDVKM. V was clipped by 3 bases and J by 7 bases, with 12 bases between them. CDR3 DNA: TGTGCCAGCAGTTTTAGGGGCGCGGTTGGCTACACCTTC. Its protein product is CASSFRGAVGYTF.

This chain uses TRBV19 with TRBJ2-1, with TRBD2 as a possible D gene (5 bases). The CDR3 totals 13 residues. Germline CDR1 LNHDA, CDR2 SQIVND (reference sequence). V was cut by 6 bases and J by 8 bases, with 14 bases left in between. The CDR3 coding sequence is TGTGCCAGTAGAAAGAGAGGAGGCGATGAGCAGTTCTTC. Residues: CASRKRGGDEQFF.

The chain combines TRBV27 with TRBJ2-1; tentative D call: TRBD2 (6 bases). This CDR3 contains 17 residues. V lost 2 bases and J 0 bases, leaving 14 bases between the germline ends. CDR1 is MNHEY and CDR2 is SMNVEV in the germline V gene (reference sequence). The CDR3: CASSLPSVSSSYNEQFF. The CDR3 nucleotides are TGTGCCAGCAGTTTACCTAGCGTGTCGAGCTCCTACAATGAGCAGTTCTTC.

The rearrangement joins TRBV5-4 to TRBJ2-2; D is uncertain. This CDR3 is built from 16 residues. Between the trimmed V and J ends, which lost 3 bases and 7 bases, there was a span of 19 bases. Germline V gene data show CDR1 as SGHNT and CDR2 as YYREEE (reference sequence). The CDR3 sequence is CASSSSRSGRGGELFF. For the CDR3, the DNA is TGTGCCAGCAGCTCGTCCAGGTCGGGCCGCGGCGGGGAGCTGTTTTTT.

The chain is built from TRBV5-1 and TRBJ2-2; D is unresolved. The CDR3 loop spans 12 amino acids. V was pared by 2 bases and J by 6 bases, with 5 bases between. Germline V CDR1 and CDR2: SGHRS, YFSETQ. The CDR3 bases are TGCGCCAGCAGCTTACCATCCGGGGAGCTGTTTTTT. Amino acid sequence: CASSLPSGELFF.

This CDR3 reads CASSLVRIGEGTQYF. As DNA, the CDR3 is TGTGCCAGCAGCTTAGTAAGGATCGGAGAGGGGACCCAGTACTTC. The V gene is TRBV7-8, the J gene TRBJ2-5; the D gene is possibly TRBD2 (5 bases). Trimming took off 1 base at V and 7 bases at J, with 16 bases between the two ends. Germline CDR1 is SGHVS and CDR2 is FQNEAQ. This CDR3 has 15 amino acids.

The chain employs TRBV7-2 and TRBJ1-5, with a possible D match to TRBD1 (5 bases). Germline V gene lookup returns CDR1 SGHTA and CDR2 FQGNSA. The CDR3 totals 12 residues. V was pared by 4 bases and J by 7 bases, with 8 bases between. The CDR3 sequence: CASSWGGQPQHF. In DNA, the CDR3 is TGTGCCAGCAGCTGGGGGGGGCAGCCCCAGCATTTT.

The genes are TRBV5-6 and TRBJ1-5; TRBD1 matches 11 bases. The J segment lost 2 bases and the V segment lost 6 bases, leaving 7 bases of the junction unmatched. The V gene's germline CDR1 is SGHDT and CDR2 YYEEEE. This CDR3 contains 16 residues. CDR3 amino acids: CASMDRGRGGNQPQHF. CDR3 nucleotide sequence: TGTGCCAGCATGGACAGGGGGCGAGGCGGCAATCAGCCCCAGCATTTT. The full variable domain, in which reference TRBV5-6 and TRBJ1-5 provide the parts outside the CDR3, is DAGVTQSPTHLIKTRGQQVTLRCSPKSGHDTVSWYQQALGQGPQFIFQYYEEEERQRGNFPDRFSGHQFPNYSSELNVNALLLGDSALYLCASMDRGRGGNQPQHFGDGTRLSIL.

The chain uses TRBV18 and TRBJ1-3; D gene ambiguous. Between the trimmed V and J ends, which lost 3 bases and 0 bases, there was a span of 6 bases. Germline V CDR1 and CDR2: KGHSH, LQKENI. The CDR3 runs to 14 residues. CDR3 sequence: CASSPDGSGNTIYF. CDR3 bases: TGTGCCAGCTCACCTGACGGCTCTGGAAACACCATATATTTT.

The J gene is TRBJ2-7, the V gene TRBV7-6; D remains unclear. Trimming cost V 1 base and J 1 base, with 14 bases left between them. Germline CDR1 and CDR2: SGHVS and FNYEAQ. The CDR3 consists of 16 residues. The CDR3 here is CASSLVPGDNSYEQYF. The CDR3 DNA sequence: TGTGCCAGCAGCTTAGTACCAGGCGATAATTCCTACGAGCAGTACTTC.

This clone is a singleton in its sample. V gene TRBV4-2 combines with J gene TRBJ2-7; perhaps TRBD2 as D (6 bases). This CDR3 spans 17 amino acids. V dropped 0 bases and J dropped 4 bases, with 19 bases sitting between them. Per germline, CDR1 LGHNA and CDR2 YNFKEQ. The CDR3 region has the DNA TGTGCCAGCAGCCAAGAGGACCCCCGGACTACCCTGTACGAGCAGTACTTC. Its protein product is CASSQEDPRTTLYEQYF.

The chain carries TRBV7-2 and TRBJ1-5; 7 bases are a match to TRBD1. CDR1 SGHTA and CDR2 FQGNSA come from the germline V gene. J lost 0 bases, V lost 6 bases, and 14 bases had no gene match. CDR3 length: 18 residues. CDR3 loop: CASSSDRSAGYSNQPQHF. The CDR3 bases are TGTGCCAGCAGTTCGGACAGGTCGGCGGGTTATAGCAATCAGCCCCAGCATTTT.

The J gene is TRBJ2-2, the V gene TRBV2; no clear D. Germline lookup yields CDR1 SNHLY and CDR2 FYNNEI. Trimming cost V 4 bases and J 4 bases, with 4 bases left between them. CDR3 length equals 12 residues. This CDR3 reads CASSVTTGELFF. The CDR3 coding sequence is TGTGCCAGCAGTGTAACCACCGGGGAGCTGTTTTTT.

V and J are TRBV10-2 and TRBJ2-5, with D uncertain. Trimming removed 4 bases at V and 2 bases at J, with 5 bases between. CDR1 and CDR2 (germline): WSHSY, SAAADI. The CDR3 is 12 amino acids. The DNA for the CDR3 is TGCGCCAGCAGTGTCAATCAAGAGACCCAGTACTTC. This gives the protein CASSVNQETQYF.

This chain links TRBV7-2 with TRBJ2-1, with 9 bases aligning to TRBD2. Germline values: CDR1 SGHTA, CDR2 FQGNSA. The length of the CDR3 is 15 residues. Losses at the gene ends were 4 bases for V and 6 bases for J; bases not matched to a gene: 7. The CDR3 is CASSSGTSRVNEQFF. The CDR3 bases are TGTGCCAGCAGCTCCGGGACTAGCCGTGTCAATGAGCAGTTCTTC.

The chain recombines TRBV30 with TRBJ2-1, with D tentatively TRBD2 (6 bases). V lost 5 bases and J lost 6, with 8 bases in between. Germline loops: CDR1 GTSNPN, CDR2 SVGIG (reference sequence). CDR3 size: 11 residues. The CDR3 DNA reads as TGTGCCTGGGCGGGGCTCAATGAGCAGTTCTTC. It codes for CAWAGLNEQFF. Combining the CDR3 with reference TRBV30 and TRBJ2-1 gives the whole variable domain SQTIHQWPATLVQPVGSPLSLECTVEGTSNPNLYWYRQAAGRGLQLLFYSVGIGQISSEVPQNLSASRPQDRQFILSSKKLLLSDSGFYLCAWAGLNEQFFGPGTRLTVL.

The chain uses TRBV10-2 and TRBJ1-2; 8 bases align to TRBD1. J lost 5 bases, V lost 11 bases, and 13 bases had no gene match. The V gene's germline CDR1 is WSHSY and CDR2 SAAADI. The CDR3 extends over 14 amino acids. CDR3 amino acids: CAVSQGAPLYGYTF. CDR3 in DNA: TGCGCCGTCTCCCAGGGGGCGCCCCTATATGGCTACACCTTC.

The chain has TRBV7-2 and TRBJ2-7, with D perhaps matching TRBD2 (6 bases). This CDR3 has 15 residues. The germline V gene encodes CDR1 SGHTA and CDR2 FQGNSA. The V and J ends lost 1 base and 2 bases respectively, with 12 bases between them. The CDR3 loop reads CASSLVIGGTYEQYF. CDR3 bases: TGTGCCAGCAGCTTAGTTATCGGGGGAACCTACGAGCAGTACTTC.

This chain uses TRBV5-1 with TRBJ2-5; no firm D call. The CDR3 is made up of 14 amino acids. Trimming cost V 4 bases and J 2 bases, with 12 bases left between them. Germline V gene data show CDR1 as SGHRS and CDR2 as YFSETQ. Here the CDR3 reads CASSQNEPQETQYF. CDR3 in DNA: TGCGCCAGCAGCCAAAACGAACCACAAGAGACCCAGTACTTC. Full variable domain (rest looked up from reference TRBV5-1 and TRBJ2-5): KAGVTQTPRYLIKTRGQQVTLSCSPISGHRSVSWYQQTPGQGLQFLFEYFSETQRNKGNFPGRFSGRQFSNSRSEMNVSTLELGDSALYLCASSQNEPQETQYFGPGTRLLVL.

This chain joins TRBV11-2 and TRBJ1-2; 7 nucleotides agree with TRBD1. The CDR3 has 14 residues. Trimming cost V 4 bases and J 7 bases; bases outside gene matches: 9. CDR1 and CDR2 (germline): SGHAT, FQNNGV. CDR3 in DNA: TGTGCCAGCAGCTCTCTTGAGGGGGCGTTTGGCTACACCTTC. Translating it yields CASSSLEGAFGYTF.

The chain is built from TRBV19 and TRBJ2-3, with D perhaps matching TRBD1 (5 bases). Germline values: CDR1 LNHDA, CDR2 SQIVND (reference sequence). V was clipped by 2 bases and J by 4 bases, with 10 bases between them. CDR3 size: 14 residues. CDR3 in DNA: TGTGCCAGTAGTATAAGGCTAGGGGCAGATACGCAGTATTTT. This encodes CASSIRLGADTQYF.

This clone has only one observation. The CDR3 bases are TGCGCCAGCAGCTTGGGACAGGGGAAGGGCACCGGGGAGCTGTTTTTT. This encodes CASSLGQGKGTGELFF. The genes are TRBV5-1 and TRBJ2-2; 8 positions agree with TRBD1. This CDR3 region has 16 residues. After removal of 0 bases from V and 4 bases from J, the junction contained 5 bases not matched to a gene. Germline values: CDR1 SGHRS, CDR2 YFSETQ.

The chain recombines TRBV5-1 with TRBJ2-5; D unclear. V was cut by 0 bases and J by 5 bases, with 11 bases left in between. The CDR3 is 14 amino acids. Germline assignment: CDR1 SGHRS and CDR2 YFSETQ. The CDR3 loop is CASSLVPDDETQYF. In DNA form, the CDR3 reads TGCGCCAGCAGCTTGGTCCCGGACGATGAGACCCAGTACTTC.

This chain uses TRBV11-3 with TRBJ1-1; the match to TRBD1 covers 7 bases. V shed 5 bases and J 4 bases; nucleotides not matched to a gene: 4. The length of the CDR3 is 13 residues. In germline, CDR1 is SGHNT, CDR2 YENEEA. As DNA, the CDR3 is TGTGCCAGCAGCCTAACAGGGGTCACTGAAGCTTTCTTT. This encodes CASSLTGVTEAFF.

This clone was observed once. J is TRBJ2-7 and V is TRBV5-5; maybe TRBD1 (6 bases). CDR1 and CDR2 (germline): SGHKS, YYEKEE (reference sequence). The ends were cut back, 1 base at V and 4 bases at J, with 15 bases in the middle. This CDR3 comprises 15 residues. The CDR3 spells CASSLIPYTGYEQYF. The DNA of the CDR3 is TGTGCCAGCAGCTTGATCCCCTACACAGGGTACGAGCAGTACTTC. Full variable domain (remainder filled in from reference TRBV5-5 and TRBJ2-7): DAGVTQSPTHLIKTRGQQVTLRCSPISGHKSVSWYQQVLGQGPQFIFQYYEKEERGRGNFPDRFSARQFPNYSSELNVNALLLGDSALYLCASSLIPYTGYEQYFGPGTRLTVT.

Concerning this clone itself: The junction and the germline gene differ at one end; a read error may be behind it. The chain combines TRBV5-4 with TRBJ1-2; 8 bases match TRBD1. Germline V gene lookup returns CDR1 SGHNT and CDR2 YYREEE (reference sequence). CDR3 length equals 14 residues. DNA of the CDR3: TGTGCCAGCAGCTTGGTTACTGGGACAGGAGGGTACCTATTC. This codes for CASSLVTGTGGYLF.

The CDR3 DNA is TGTGCCAGCAGTACTAGAGACAGGGCTTTCGAGCAGTACTTC. Translation gives CASSTRDRAFEQYF. The rearrangement links TRBV6-1 to TRBJ2-7; the match to TRBD1 covers 7 bases. The germline V gene encodes CDR1 MNHNS and CDR2 SASEGT. The ends lost 5 bases at V and 6 bases at J; junction bases unmatched: 10. The CDR3 is 14 residues long.